The T cell receptor (beta chain) under discussion was sequenced for a study of blood T cell repertoires in COVID-19. In the study overall: Acute-phase and convalescent COVID-19 samples originated in the United States, Italy and Spain. PBMCs, B-cell-depleted T cells, or T cells provided the cDNA or gDNA that made up the material.

This clone is medium-sized by share. CDR3 size: 16 residues. Per the germline V gene, CDR1 is SGHNT and CDR2 is YENEEA. The junction had 11 bases not matched to a gene; V was cut back by 5 bases and J by 2 bases. Methods used by the authors: Reference gene primer amplification in the assay estimated nucleated cell counts. Repertoires were generated with immunoSEQ multiplex PCR, while TCRdb's copy carries only in-frame clones and drops some. D and trimming were read from the DNA, whereas the V and J calls and clone size are those reported in that table. The data show fewer than 85,000 clones, approximately 80% seen once.

Sequencing was carried out using peripheral blood. The receptor's source is an elderly woman with active or convalescent COVID-19. The chain has TRBV11-3 and TRBJ1-2, with TRBD1 matching 7 bases. This CDR3 is CASSPDSDRVNYGYTF. CDR3 bases: TGTGCCAGCAGCCCAGACTCCGACAGGGTAAACTATGGCTACACCTTC.